This is a list of T cell receptor beta chains from one sample in a study of T cells in localized non-small cell lung cancer. TCRdb keeps only in-frame clones here, not all; method: immunoSEQ multiplex PCR. The table has about 1,100 clones, 20% to 25% seen once; the top ten hold around 30%. Here the sequenced sample was normal lung tissue next to the tumor, taken before any cancer treatment. The receptors were sampled from a male donor at least 60 years old with stage I lung adenocarcinoma. Each CDR3 is given with its conserved first and last residue. Each record gives: V gene, J gene, D gene, clone size, CDR3 DNA, CDR3 protein. The D gene is left open where the match is weak. Size tells how often a clone was seen (once, few, many) or the class of an expanded clone, and some rows leave it out.

TRBV5-1,TRBJ1-6,-,-,TGCGCCAGCAGCTTGGACTCTGGGAGCAATTCACCCCTCCACTTT,CASSLDSGSNSPLHF
TRBV30,TRBJ2-2,-,-,TGTGCCCGCCACAGGGCCTCGAACACCGGGGAGCTGTTTTTT,CARHRASNTGELFF
TRBV6-8,TRBJ1-6,-,medium-sized,TGTGCCAGCGTGAGGGGGGTCAGGGACTTAGGATCACCCCTCCACTTT,CASVRGVRDLGSPLHF
TRBV6-8,TRBJ1-1,-,few,TGTGCCAGCAGTTACCGAGGGGACAAACTGAACACTGAAGCTTTCTTT,CASSYRGDKLNTEAFF
TRBV4-1,TRBJ1-2,TRBD1,medium-sized,TGCGCCAGCAGCCACCCCGGGACAGGGAACTATGGCTACACCTTC,CASSHPGTGNYGYTF
TRBV6-8,TRBJ1-3,-,large,TGTGCCAGTGAGGGGGCTGGAAACACCATATATTTT,CASEGAGNTIYF
TRBV9,TRBJ1-1,-,-,TGTGCCAGCAGCGGCTCCCTTGGGTTGCCCACTGAAGCTTTCTTT,CASSGSLGLPTEAFF
TRBV11-3,TRBJ2-1,TRBD1,-,TGTGCCAGCAGCTTAGTAGGGACAGGGACTGGCAATGAGCAGTTCTTC,CASSLVGTGTGNEQFF
TRBV6-8,TRBJ2-5,-,-,TGTGCCAGCAGTCCCACCTCAGTCGGCGAGACCCAGTACTTC,CASSPTSVGETQYF
TRBV5-1,TRBJ2-6,-,few,TGCGCCAGCAGCTTGACATCGACAGTCTCTGGGGCCAACGTCCTGACTTTC,CASSLTSTVSGANVLTF
TRBV10-2,TRBJ1-1,-,-,TGCGCCAGCAGTGAACAGGTTGAGTACACTGAAGCTTTCTTT,CASSEQVEYTEAFF